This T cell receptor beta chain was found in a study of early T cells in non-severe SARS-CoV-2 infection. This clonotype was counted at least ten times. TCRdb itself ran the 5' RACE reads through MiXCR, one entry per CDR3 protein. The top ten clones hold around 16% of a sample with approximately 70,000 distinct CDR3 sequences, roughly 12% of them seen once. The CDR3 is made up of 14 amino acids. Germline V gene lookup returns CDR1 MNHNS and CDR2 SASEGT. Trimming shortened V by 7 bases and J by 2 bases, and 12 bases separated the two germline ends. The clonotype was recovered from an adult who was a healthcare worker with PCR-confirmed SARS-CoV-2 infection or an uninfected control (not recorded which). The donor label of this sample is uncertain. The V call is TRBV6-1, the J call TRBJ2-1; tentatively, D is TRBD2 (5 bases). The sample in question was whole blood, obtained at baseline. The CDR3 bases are TGTGCCAGCAAAGAAGCGGCAACCTACAATGAGCAGTTCTTC. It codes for CASKEAATYNEQFF.